The 21 T cell receptor beta chains below come from one sample, sequenced in a study of blood T cell repertoires in COVID-19. Generated by immunoSEQ multiplex PCR, the TCRdb table keeps only in-frame clones and is missing some. The data show 85,000 to 130,000 clones, over 80% seen once. The sample taken for sequencing was peripheral blood. The receptors stem from a man aged 45-65 years with acute or convalescent COVID-19.

Here the CDR3 DNA reads TGTGCCAGCAGGCTAGCGGAGAACACCGGGGAGCTGTTTTTT. Its translation: CASRLAENTGELFF. The chain has TRBV6-5 and TRBJ2-2; TRBD2 agrees at 7 bases. V was pared by 6 bases and J by 1 base, with 2 bases of the junction left unmatched. The CDR3 loop spans 14 amino acids. Germline V gives CDR1 MNHEY, CDR2 SVGAGI.

The genes are TRBV11-2 and TRBJ2-5, with 14 bases fitting TRBD2. The CDR3 spans 14 residues. Germline V gene lookup returns CDR1 SGHAT and CDR2 FQNNGV. With V trimmed by 6 bases and J by 5 bases, 2 bases remained unmatched. Here the CDR3 reads CASRRLAGGETQYF. The CDR3 DNA is TGTGCCAGCAGGAGACTAGCGGGAGGGGAGACCCAGTACTTC.

The chain couples TRBV27 to TRBJ2-7; 9 nucleotides agree with TRBD2. Germline V gene lookup returns CDR1 MNHEY and CDR2 SMNVEV (reference sequence). CDR3 length: 14 residues. V was clipped by 6 bases and J by 9 bases; unmatched bases: 12. CDR3 sequence reads: CASSGASGKGVQYF. Here the CDR3 DNA reads TGTGCCAGCAGCGGCGCTAGCGGGAAGGGTGTGCAGTACTTC.

Comments on this clone: At one of its ends the junction is not consistent with the germline gene, which may arise from a read error. This chain connects TRBV28 to TRBJ2-3; 11 nucleotides match TRBD2. This CDR3 has 14 amino acids. CDR1 is MDHEN and CDR2 is SYDVKM in the germline V gene. The CDR3 DNA follows: TGTGCCAGCGGTCTAGCGGGAGGACCGGACGTACCCGAATTT. Translating gives CASGLAGGPDVPEF.

The chain employs TRBV3-1 (or the pseudogene TRBV3-2) and TRBJ1-2; 8 nucleotides line up with TRBD1. Looked up from germline, CDR1 is LGHDT and CDR2 is YNNKEL (reference sequence). There are 15 residues in the CDR3. With V trimmed by 3 bases and J by 8 bases, 11 bases remained unmatched. CDR3 sequence reads: CASSHTSKQGGGYTF. The CDR3 DNA reads as TGTGCCAGCAGCCACACATCGAAACAGGGGGGCGGCTACACCTTC.

V and J are TRBV3-1 (or the pseudogene TRBV3-2) and TRBJ1-1, with TRBD1 identical over 8 bases. Germline CDR1 reads LGHDT; CDR2 reads YNNKEL (reference sequence). V was pared by 1 base and J by 8 bases, with 9 bases of the junction left unmatched. This CDR3 is 15 amino acids long. This CDR3 is CASSQGQGFYVEAFF. In DNA form, the CDR3 reads TGTGCCAGCAGCCAAGGACAGGGGTTCTACGTCGAAGCTTTCTTT.

The CDR3 here is CASSYVGGVGYEQYF. DNA for the CDR3: TGTGCCAGCAGTTACGTGGGCGGGGTCGGCTACGAGCAGTACTTC. V usage is TRBV6-5 and J usage is TRBJ2-7; D perhaps matches TRBD2 (6 bases). Germline lookup yields CDR1 MNHEY and CDR2 SVGAGI. Trimming removed 2 bases from V and 3 bases from J, with 14 bases in between. The CDR3 is made up of 15 amino acids.

This sequence joins TRBV20-1 and TRBJ1-6; D may be TRBD1 (6 bases). V lost 3 bases and J 3 bases, leaving 9 bases between the germline ends. The V gene's germline CDR1 is DFQATT and CDR2 SNEGSKA (reference sequence). CDR3 length equals 14 residues. The CDR3 loop is CSASTGNYNSPLHF. The CDR3 DNA follows: TGCAGTGCTAGTACAGGGAACTATAATTCACCCCTCCACTTT.

The V call is TRBV28, the J call TRBJ2-7; 7 nucleotides line up with TRBD1. Trimming removed 6 bases from V and 2 bases from J; junction bases left unmatched: 19. Germline CDR1 is MDHEN and CDR2 is SYDVKM. The CDR3 covers 18 residues. CDR3 sequence reads: CASSAGPTGSRIPYEQYF. CDR3 coding DNA: TGTGCCAGCAGCGCCGGACCGACAGGGAGCCGGATTCCCTACGAGCAGTACTTC.

This sequence joins TRBV24-1 and TRBJ2-7, with 15 bases that match TRBD2. Germline values: CDR1 KGHDR, CDR2 SFDVKD. Trimming removed 2 bases from V and 9 bases from J; junction bases left unmatched: 7. This CDR3 spans 16 amino acids. CDR3 sequence (DNA): TGTGCCACCAGTGATTCTACGGGACTAGCGGGAGGACGGCAGTACTTC. It codes for CATSDSTGLAGGRQYF.

The genes are TRBV28 and TRBJ1-4; TRBD1 agrees at 9 bases. J lost 2 bases, V lost 6 bases, and 7 bases had no gene match. The CDR3 contains 16 residues. From germline, CDR1 is MDHEN and CDR2 SYDVKM. CDR3 nucleotides: TGTGCCAGCAGGGGAGCCGGGACAGGGACTAATGAAAAACTGTTTTTT. Protein sequence: CASRGAGTGTNEKLFF.

The chain employs TRBV7-9 and TRBJ2-3; the D gene is possibly TRBD2 (6 bases). The V gene lost 2 bases and the J gene lost 0 bases, with 12 bases spanning the gap. The CDR3 has 16 residues. The germline CDR1 and CDR2 sequences are SEHNR and FQNEAQ (reference sequence). The CDR3 bases are TGTGCCAGCAGCTTATACGGGCTAGCGAGCACAGATACGCAGTATTTT. Its translation is CASSLYGLASTDTQYF.

This clone was seen repeatedly, ten times or more. The chain uses TRBV5-1 and TRBJ1-6; possible D gene TRBD1, 5 bases. V dropped 5 bases and J dropped 7 bases, with 16 bases sitting between them. Looked up from germline, CDR1 is SGHRS and CDR2 is YFSETQ. This CDR3 spans 15 amino acids. The CDR3, as DNA: TGCGCCAGCAGGATGGGGGGACGACACAATTCACCCCTCCACTTT. The encoded protein is CASRMGGRHNSPLHF. Full variable domain (missing parts from reference TRBV5-1 and TRBJ1-6): KAGVTQTPRYLIKTRGQQVTLSCSPISGHRSVSWYQQTPGQGLQFLFEYFSETQRNKGNFPGRFSGRQFSNSRSEMNVSTLELGDSALYLCASRMGGRHNSPLHFGNGTRLTVT.

The chain is built from TRBV30 and TRBJ2-3, with D perhaps matching TRBD1 (6 bases). The V and J ends lost 0 bases and 4 bases respectively, with 11 bases between them. This CDR3 is 14 amino acids long. Germline V gene sequence: CDR1 GTSNPN, CDR2 SVGIG (reference sequence). CDR3 residues: CAWSVIRGADTQYF. As DNA, the CDR3 is TGTGCCTGGAGTGTTATCAGGGGCGCAGATACGCAGTATTTT. Complete variable domain (other parts from reference TRBV30 and TRBJ2-3): SQTIHQWPATLVQPVGSPLSLECTVEGTSNPNLYWYRQAAGRGLQLLFYSVGIGQISSEVPQNLSASRPQDRQFILSSKKLLLSDSGFYLCAWSVIRGADTQYFGPGTRLTVL.

This chain links TRBV6-6 with TRBJ2-7; TRBD2 agrees at 7 bases. J was trimmed by 5 bases and V by 6 bases; bases with no gene match: 10. The CDR3 is 14 amino acids. From germline, CDR1 is MNHNY and CDR2 SVGAGI (reference sequence). CDR3 in DNA: TGTGCCAGCAGACCCGGACTAGTTGGAGACGAGCAGTACTTC. Protein sequence: CASRPGLVGDEQYF.

The chain has TRBV18 and TRBJ2-7, with a possible D match to TRBD1 (5 bases). The CDR3 is 15 residues long. Between the trimmed V and J ends, which lost 6 bases and 0 bases, there was a span of 15 bases. Germline loops: CDR1 KGHSH, CDR2 LQKENI. The CDR3 here is CASSRRLDSSYEQYF. CDR3 in DNA: TGTGCCAGCTCGCGACGACTTGACAGCTCCTACGAGCAGTACTTC.

The rearrangement uses TRBV5-4 and TRBJ2-7, with TRBD2 matching 7 bases. Germline V gives CDR1 SGHNT, CDR2 YYREEE (reference sequence). The CDR3 covers 17 residues. J lost 4 bases, V lost 0 bases, and 13 bases had no gene match. CDR3 sequence reads: CASSLGHFGGGPYEQYF. CDR3 in DNA: TGTGCCAGCAGCTTGGGACATTTCGGGGGAGGGCCATACGAGCAGTACTTC.

This clone appeared a few times. The rearrangement links TRBV19 to TRBJ2-5; 8 bases are shared with TRBD1. Per the germline V gene, CDR1 is LNHDA and CDR2 is SQIVND (reference sequence). This CDR3 comprises 14 residues. J was trimmed by 7 bases and V by 10 bases; bases with no gene match: 14. In DNA form, the CDR3 reads TGTGCCAACCTTCCGGGACAGGAGATAGGGACCCAGTACTTC. Translation gives CANLPGQEIGTQYF.

In this sample, this clone turned up once. The V gene is TRBV27, the J gene TRBJ2-7; 7 bases agree with TRBD1. Germline CDR1 and CDR2: MNHEY and SMNVEV (reference sequence). The CDR3 length is 13 residues. Trimming took 5 bases from V and 2 from J; bases not matched to a gene: 3. CDR3 region: CASSPGGTYEQYF. As DNA, the CDR3 is TGTGCCAGCAGTCCAGGGGGAACCTACGAGCAGTACTTC.

As regards this clone: At one end, the junction sequence differs from germline, possibly due to a read error. The V call is TRBV5-1, the J call TRBJ2-3, with TRBD2 identical over 7 bases. This CDR3 comprises 14 residues. Per the germline V gene, CDR1 is SGHRS and CDR2 is YFSETQ. The CDR3 protein is CATSYGGSTDTQYF. The DNA of the CDR3 is TGCGCCACCAGCTACGGGGGGAGCACAGATACGCAGTATTTT.

The chain links TRBV6-1 to TRBJ1-1; no clear D gene. The V end was cut by 2 bases, the J end by 8 bases, with 6 bases between. Germline CDR1 MNHNS, CDR2 SASEGT. This CDR3 comprises 11 residues. The CDR3 nucleotides read TGTGCCAGCAGTGAAAACTCGGAAGCTTTCTTT. The encoded protein is CASSENSEAFF.